This T cell receptor beta chain is from a study of blood T cell repertoires in COVID-19. Study overall: Samples taken during acute and convalescent COVID-19 were collected in the United States, Italy and Spain. In each case, the material was cDNA or gDNA derived from T cells, B-cell-depleted T cells, or PBMCs.

Original processing notes: Scientists estimated how many nucleated cells there were by amplifying reference gene primers. Generated by immunoSEQ multiplex PCR, the TCRdb table keeps only in-frame clones and is missing some. The V and J calls and clone size come from that table; D and trimming were worked out from the DNA. The data contain about 330,000 clones, roughly 88% of them seen just once; the ten biggest clones take up under 2%. Germline trimming cut 5 bases from V and 2 bases from J; bases unmatched to any gene: 12. This CDR3 contains 16 residues. Germline assignment: CDR1 MDHEN and CDR2 SYDVKM.

Material for sequencing was peripheral blood. This chain links TRBV28 with TRBJ2-7; 7 nucleotides line up with TRBD2. The clonotype comes from a woman aged 45-60 years with acute or convalescent COVID-19. The CDR3 coding sequence is TGTGCCAGCAGTGCCCGCGGGCTAGCGGTGACCTACGAGCAGTACTTC. Residues: CASSARGLAVTYEQYF.